This TCR beta chain emerged from a study of T cell responses to AZD1222 COVID-19 vaccine (dated by TCRdb to the early 2020s). A note on the overall study: Because spike-specific TCR depth and breadth did not differ between the two schedules, AZD1222 recipients who got a second dose at roughly 4 weeks were pooled with those who got a second dose at roughly 12 weeks. Trial participants were enrolled by age into 18-55, 56-69 and 70-plus year subgroups, with approximately 150, 30 and 60 TCR-sequenced participants respectively. A total of under 250 trial participants underwent TCR sequencing, of whom approximately 200 had received two doses of AZD1222 and approximately 26 had received two doses of the MenACWY control vaccine.

The CDR3 regions of human TCRbeta chains were subjected to immunosequencing. The paper's processing steps were these. Repertoire TCRs were checked for matches against a reference library of SARS-CoV-2-specific TCRs that had been generated using the MIRA antigen-specificity platform. Breadth meant the fraction of unique TCRs that were SARS-CoV-2-associated, whereas depth meant the fraction of total T cells that were SARS-CoV-2-associated. Each spike-specific TCR was assigned to its reactive spike region and to a CD4 or CD8 class using the MIRA data. Log10-transformed breadth and depth values were compared by one-way ANOVA with Sidak's multiple comparisons tests. TCRdb obtained this table from immuneACCESS and retained in-frame rearrangements with V and J assigned. These tables miss some clones; where compared with another copy, unresolved V genes account for less than half of the shortfall, and the remainder is unexplained. D and trimming come from the DNA, and the V and J calls and clone size come from that table. This sample lists 100,000 to 150,000 clones; 70% to 90% were detected once. About 1.5% of the sample is taken by the ten largest.

Paper-wide results and their limitations: Participants were mostly white British, with more females than males. The authors suggested clonal diversity may have been underestimated. Only five or six AZD1222 recipients were SARS-CoV-2 seropositive at baseline, limiting conclusions about previously exposed vaccinees. The whole spike protein was spanned by vaccine-associated CD4 TCRs, and dominant responses were seen in regions 160-218 and 743-854. Reportedly, close to half of the unique spike-specific TCRs recognized epitopes lying outside the regions that are mutated in the B.1.351 and B.1.1.7 variants. A significant rise in spike-specific TCR breadth and depth was observed after two AZD1222 doses relative to day 0 and relative to MenACWY recipients. The 56-69-year group was small, and its depth increase did not reach significance, likely because of low power. Because no day 14 peak-response samples were available, repertoires were characterized only after the peak T cell response.

This specimen's time point label, per the study, means: baseline before first vaccination. The vaccinee samples were drawn from two UK trials, COV001 and COV002, one of which was a single-blind randomized controlled phase 2/3 trial testing AZD1222 (ChAdOx1 nCoV-19) in healthy adults. For TCRbeta chain sequencing, PBMC samples from trial participants were taken at day 0 and at day 28 after the second dose. Turning to this clone: The antigen it binds to is not known. No base quality information exists; no much larger clone differs at one position.

The receptor was isolated from an adult in good health. This specimen consisted of peripheral blood, obtained on day 0 of AZD1222 vaccination.

CDR3 loop: CASSKGDLTRDEQYF. The nucleotides read TGTGCCAGCAGCAAAGGAGATCTTACCAGGGACGAGCAGTACTTC. The sequence is built from TRBV21-1 and TRBJ2-7; TRBD1 is the table's D call, not checked against the DNA. TRBV21-1 is a pseudogene. CDR3 length: 15 amino acids, cysteine to phenylalanine. Only the CDR3 DNA stays, 45 bases, in frame from base 1.